Below, 27 T cell receptor beta chains from the same sample are listed, as sequenced in a study of shared clonotypes between healthy human individuals. Selected positively for CCR7 and CD45RO-negative, naive CD8 cells excluded terminally differentiated effector memory CD45RA+ cells. The protocol was immunoSEQ multiplex PCR, while the TCRdb copy is restricted to in-frame clones and leaves out a portion. The sample includes about 680,000 clones, about 91% seen only once; the top ten take approximately 22%. Input material: naive CD8+ T cells sorted from blood. The receptors stem from a man aged 25 to 45 in good health.

The rearrangement links TRBV30 to TRBJ2-1; D tentatively reads TRBD1 or TRBD2 (5 bases each). The CDR3 is 18 residues long. The germline CDR1 and CDR2 sequences are GTSNPN and SVGIG (reference sequence). With 0 bases removed from V and 0 bases from J, the gap between germline ends came to 18 bases. CDR3: CAWSVYGPGQSSYNEQFF. CDR3 nucleotide sequence: TGTGCCTGGAGTGTATACGGCCCGGGGCAGAGCTCCTACAATGAGCAGTTCTTC.

J is TRBJ2-7 and V is TRBV6-6; the match to TRBD1 covers 8 bases. V dropped 4 bases and J dropped 3; count of bases not matched to a gene: 8. The CDR3 has 15 amino acids. Germline V gives CDR1 MNHNY, CDR2 SVGAGI (reference sequence). CDR3 nucleotide sequence: TGTGCCAGCAGTTCAAGGACAGGGCAGATCTACGAGCAGTACTTC. Translation gives CASSSRTGQIYEQYF.

V is TRBV19 and J is TRBJ2-1; 12 nucleotides agree with TRBD2. This CDR3 has 15 amino acids. Germline assignment: CDR1 LNHDA and CDR2 SQIVND (reference sequence). With 10 bases clipped from V and 8 bases from J, the junction kept 12 bases outside the gene matches. CDR3 in DNA: TGTGCCACCGCGCTAGCGGGAGGGCCATTCGATGAGCAGTTCTTC. Its translation is CATALAGGPFDEQFF.

The genes are TRBV7-9 and TRBJ2-5; D ambiguous. CDR3 length: 16 residues. The germline V and J ends were trimmed by 5 bases and 0 bases, with 16 bases remaining between them. The germline CDR1 and CDR2 sequences are SEHNR and FQNEAQ (reference sequence). CDR3 nucleotides: TGTGCCAGCAGCCACAACAGTGGTTCGTACCAAGAGACCCAGTACTTC. Translating it yields CASSHNSGSYQETQYF.

On this clone: The same CDR3 is also encoded by other DNA sequences in this sample. The V call is TRBV27, the J call TRBJ1-4, with 9 positions matching TRBD1. V was pared by 2 bases and J by 5 bases, with 3 bases of the junction left unmatched. The CDR3 sequence is 15 residues long. Germline-derived CDR1 and CDR2 are MNHEY and SMNVEV (reference sequence). CDR3: CASSLGTGLNEKLFF. The CDR3 bases are TGTGCCAGCAGTTTAGGGACAGGGCTGAATGAAAAACTGTTTTTT.

V and J are TRBV27 and TRBJ1-1; 9 bases agree with TRBD1. J gave up 7 bases and V 4 bases, and 7 bases lay outside the gene matches. The CDR3 is made up of 14 amino acids. CDR1 is MNHEY, CDR2 SMNVEV, per germline (reference sequence). The DNA for the CDR3 is TGTGCCAGCAGTTCCCACCGACAGGGGGTTGAAGCTTTCTTT. Amino acids: CASSSHRQGVEAFF.

The J gene is TRBJ2-1, the V gene TRBV11-2; D perhaps matches TRBD1 (6 bases). Trimming removed 2 bases at V and 2 bases at J, with 22 bases between. This CDR3 contains 19 residues. Germline V gene sequence: CDR1 SGHAT, CDR2 FQNNGV. CDR3 region: CASSLSSRGTGPTYNEQFF. The CDR3 bases are TGTGCCAGCAGCTTAAGTTCCAGGGGAACGGGGCCGACCTACAATGAGCAGTTCTTC.

The chain couples TRBV5-4 to TRBJ2-7, with TRBD1 identical over 7 bases. J lost 7 bases, V lost 3 bases, and 7 bases had no gene match. CDR3 length: 13 residues. CDR1 and CDR2 (germline): SGHNT, YYREEE (reference sequence). The chain's CDR3 is CASSWTTGREQYF. Here the CDR3 DNA reads TGTGCCAGCAGCTGGACGACAGGGCGAGAGCAGTACTTC.

The chain carries TRBV13 and TRBJ2-7; D gene unclear. Deletions cut 4 bases from V and 0 bases from J, with 4 bases between. Germline V CDR1 and CDR2: PRHDT, FYEKMQ (reference sequence). This CDR3 is 12 amino acids long. DNA of the CDR3: TGTGCCAGCAGCTCCATCTCCTACGAGCAGTACTTC. It codes for CASSSISYEQYF.

The chain uses TRBV6-1 and TRBJ2-7; the D is unclear. The V and J ends lost 7 bases and 2 bases respectively, with 12 bases between them. The CDR3 sequence is 13 residues long. Germline lookup yields CDR1 MNHNS and CDR2 SASEGT. The DNA for the CDR3 is TGTGCCAGCATAGGCTTCTCCACCTACGAGCAGTACTTC. As protein: CASIGFSTYEQYF.

This chain links TRBV27 with TRBJ2-3; 8 bases line up with TRBD2. Germline V gene data show CDR1 as MNHEY and CDR2 as SMNVEV (reference sequence). V lost 6 bases and J lost 0; bases outside the gene matches: 5. There are 15 residues in the CDR3. This CDR3 reads CASSPGLASTDTQYF. Here the CDR3 DNA reads TGTGCCAGCAGCCCTGGACTAGCCAGCACAGATACGCAGTATTTT.

V gene TRBV30 combines with J gene TRBJ2-1; D assignment may be TRBD1 or TRBD2 (5 bases each). Germline values: CDR1 GTSNPN, CDR2 SVGIG (reference sequence). The CDR3 sequence is 12 residues long. Trimming cost V 5 bases and J 9 bases, with 14 bases left between them. The chain's CDR3 is CAWLGVGSEQFF. The CDR3 bases are TGTGCCTGGCTGGGGGTAGGTAGTGAGCAGTTCTTC.

This clone was recorded once. The rearrangement joins TRBV27 to TRBJ2-5; 7 nucleotides align to TRBD2. CDR3 length equals 15 residues. V shed 8 bases, J shed 4 bases, and the junction held 13 bases outside the gene matches. Germline V gene lookup returns CDR1 MNHEY and CDR2 SMNVEV (reference sequence). CDR3 sequence reads: CASALLTRGVETQYF. CDR3 DNA: TGTGCCAGCGCTTTGCTGACCCGGGGGGTAGAGACCCAGTACTTC.

V is TRBV28 and J is TRBJ2-7, with D possibly being TRBD1 (6 bases). This CDR3 contains 14 residues. Germline V gene lookup returns CDR1 MDHEN and CDR2 SYDVKM. Trimming removed 5 bases at V and 3 bases at J, with 14 bases between. This CDR3 reads CASSVTGSRYEQYF. In DNA, the CDR3 is TGTGCCAGCAGTGTCACAGGGTCCCGCTACGAGCAGTACTTC.

The gene calls are TRBV4-3 and TRBJ2-3, with TRBD2 matching over 10 bases. V lost 0 bases, J lost 3 bases, and 3 bases stayed unmatched. Germline V gene sequence: CDR1 LGHNA, CDR2 YSLEER. The CDR3 sequence is 16 residues long. The CDR3 loop is CASSQERTSGTDTQYF. The CDR3 bases are TGCGCCAGCAGCCAAGAAAGGACTAGCGGTACAGATACGCAGTATTTT.

This rearrangement joins TRBV5-1 to TRBJ2-5; D may be TRBD1 or TRBD2 (5 bases each). Germline lookup yields CDR1 SGHRS and CDR2 YFSETQ. The CDR3 runs to 13 residues. V lost 1 base to trimming and J lost 4 bases, with 8 bases between them. Written as DNA, the CDR3 is TGCGCCAGCAGCTTGTCGGGGCGAGAGACCCAGTACTTC. It yields the protein CASSLSGRETQYF.

The chain combines TRBV7-9 with TRBJ2-1; the D gene is possibly TRBD2 (5 bases). Germline CDR1 and CDR2: SEHNR and FQNEAQ (reference sequence). Trimming stripped 4 bases from V and 3 bases from J, with 13 bases between. The CDR3 has 15 residues. The CDR3 nucleotides read TGTGCCAGCAGCTCCCCTGGGAGTAACTACAATGAGCAGTTCTTC. Residues: CASSSPGSNYNEQFF.

In the case of this clone: Sequence at one end of the junction differs from germline and may be a read error. This chain connects TRBV6-1 to TRBJ2-2; 7 bases match TRBD2. This CDR3 is 14 amino acids long. The V gene's germline CDR1 is MNHNS and CDR2 SASEGT. CDR3 nucleotides: TGTGCCAGCTGTGAGGCGGGAGCGACCGGGGAGCTGTTTTTT. Translating gives CASCEAGATGELFF.

The chain carries TRBV15 and TRBJ2-1, with unresolved D. CDR1 is LNHNV, CDR2 YYDKDF, per germline (reference sequence). Trimming pared 5 bases from V and 7 bases from J, leaving 12 bases between. CDR3 length: 13 amino acids. The CDR3 loop is CATSLGEENEQFF. The CDR3 DNA is TGTGCCACCAGCTTAGGTGAGGAGAATGAGCAGTTCTTC.

This sequence joins TRBV27 and TRBJ2-1, with TRBD1 matching 7 bases. V lost 4 bases and J lost 0; bases outside the gene matches: 9. The CDR3 sequence is 17 residues long. Germline V gene lookup returns CDR1 MNHEY and CDR2 SMNVEV (reference sequence). This CDR3 reads CASSSHRGRSSYNEQFF. As DNA, the CDR3 is TGTGCCAGCAGTTCTCACAGGGGCCGGAGCTCCTACAATGAGCAGTTCTTC.

V usage is TRBV27 and J usage is TRBJ2-3, with 9 positions matching TRBD1. The length of the CDR3 is 15 residues. From germline, CDR1 is MNHEY and CDR2 SMNVEV (reference sequence). V was pared by 4 bases and J by 2 bases, with 4 bases of the junction left unmatched. The CDR3 loop reads CASSWGTGLTDTQYF. The DNA for the CDR3 is TGTGCCAGCAGTTGGGGGACAGGGCTCACAGATACGCAGTATTTT.

On this clone: Other nucleotide sequences in the sample specify the same CDR3. J is TRBJ1-1 and V is TRBV27, with a weak D call TRBD1 (5 bases). There are 15 residues in the CDR3. The V end was cut by 2 bases, the J end by 0 bases, with 10 bases between. Germline V CDR1 and CDR2: MNHEY, SMNVEV (reference sequence). DNA of the CDR3: TGTGCCAGCAGTTTAGGCGGGACCCTGAACACTGAAGCTTTCTTT. It is translated as CASSLGGTLNTEAFF.

This rearrangement joins TRBV7-9 to TRBJ1-2; D call uncertain. From germline, CDR1 is SEHNR and CDR2 FQNEAQ (reference sequence). The V gene lost 4 bases and the J gene lost 5 bases, with 14 bases spanning the gap. This CDR3 has 14 amino acids. The CDR3 DNA is TGTGCCAGCAGCTCCCCCCCCCACTTTTATGGCTACACCTTC. Residues: CASSSPPHFYGYTF.

The rearrangement joins TRBV11-2 to TRBJ2-7; TRBD2 agrees at 10 bases. The germline V gene has CDR1 SGHAT and CDR2 FQNNGV. V lost 3 bases to trimming and J lost 5 bases; unmatched junction nucleotides: 7. This CDR3 comprises 15 residues. In DNA, the CDR3 is TGTGCCAGCAGCTTTTTGTCTAGCGGGAGTAACGAGCAGTACTTC. This sequence encodes CASSFLSSGSNEQYF. Drawing the rest from reference TRBV11-2 and TRBJ2-7, the complete variable domain is EAGVAQSPRYKIIEKRQSVAFWCNPISGHATLYWYQQILGQGPKLLIQFQNNGVVDDSQLPKDRFSAERLKGVDSTLKIQPAKLEDSAVYLCASSFLSSGSNEQYFGPGTRLTVT.

V gene TRBV4-3 combines with J gene TRBJ2-7, with 10 bases lining up with TRBD2. With 4 bases clipped from V and 3 bases from J, the junction kept 6 bases outside the gene matches. CDR1 is LGHNA, CDR2 YSLEER, per germline. CDR3 length: 15 residues. The CDR3 bases are TGCGCCAGCAGCCCGGGGAGCGGGAGGGGCTACGAGCAGTACTTC. Protein product: CASSPGSGRGYEQYF.

This chain links TRBV5-6 with TRBJ2-7, with 9 positions matching TRBD1. This CDR3 comprises 15 residues. Per germline, CDR1 SGHDT and CDR2 YYEEEE. Trimming cost V 3 bases and J 7 bases; bases outside gene matches: 11. CDR3 nucleotide sequence: TGTGCCAGCAGCTGGTGGCGACAGGGGGTAAGGGAGCAGTACTTC. It encodes CASSWWRQGVREQYF. Complete variable domain (other parts from reference TRBV5-6 and TRBJ2-7): DAGVTQSPTHLIKTRGQQVTLRCSPKSGHDTVSWYQQALGQGPQFIFQYYEEEERQRGNFPDRFSGHQFPNYSSELNVNALLLGDSALYLCASSWWRQGVREQYFGPGTRLTVT.

The J gene is TRBJ2-4, the V gene TRBV7-9; D possibly uses TRBD1 or TRBD2 (7 bases each). Trimming took 5 bases from V and 1 from J, leaving 15 bases between them. Looked up from germline, CDR1 is SEHNR and CDR2 is FQNEAQ (reference sequence). This CDR3 has 16 residues. Here the CDR3 reads CASSLQGGAAKNIQYF. DNA for the CDR3: TGTGCCAGCAGCCTCCAGGGGGGGGCCGCCAAAAACATTCAGTACTTC.